A single sample gave rise to the 31 T cell receptor beta chains below, sequenced in a study of cytomegalovirus exposure and HLA in healthy donors. Use of 60 Vbeta and 13 Jbeta primers characterized the PCR. The method was immunoSEQ multiplex PCR; TCRdb's version includes in-frame clones alone and lacks a portion of them. This sample carries fewer than 200,000 clones, approximately 80% of them seen once, and the ten largest clones take 4.5%. The sample taken for sequencing was PBMCs. The receptors originated from a woman aged 50 to 60 in good health and CMV-seropositive.

This chain connects TRBV29-1 to TRBJ2-1; D is uncertain. The V end lost 1 base, the J end lost 8 bases, and 12 bases lay between the germline ends. Germline V gene sequence: CDR1 SQVTM, CDR2 ANQGSEA. This CDR3 has 13 amino acids. The DNA of the CDR3 is TGCAGCGTTGAAGTAGGTCTGGCGGATGAGCAGTTCTTC. Translating gives CSVEVGLADEQFF.

This rearrangement joins TRBV27 to TRBJ2-5, with TRBD2 as a possible D gene (6 bases). Germline lookup yields CDR1 MNHEY and CDR2 SMNVEV (reference sequence). V was trimmed by 6 bases and J by 4 bases, leaving 12 bases between them. This CDR3 is 13 amino acids long. The CDR3 DNA follows: TGTGCCAGCAGGCTTAGCGGCTCAGAGACCCAGTACTTC. It specifies CASRLSGSETQYF.

V is TRBV4-2 and J is TRBJ1-1; TRBD1 is a possible D gene (6 bases). CDR3 size: 14 residues. Trimming stripped 3 bases from V and 1 base from J, with 9 bases between. Germline assignment: CDR1 LGHNA and CDR2 YNFKEQ. The CDR3 sequence is CASSHQDRNTEAFF. The DNA for the CDR3 is TGTGCCAGCAGCCATCAGGACAGGAACACTGAAGCTTTCTTT.

The chain recombines TRBV9 with TRBJ2-2; D possibly corresponds to TRBD2 (6 bases). This CDR3 is built from 12 residues. Trimming removed 7 bases at V and 7 bases at J, with 11 bases between. CDR1 and CDR2 from the germline V gene are SGDLS and YYNGEE. CDR3 in amino acids: CASAGGVGELFF. Here the CDR3 DNA reads TGTGCCAGCGCCGGGGGTGTCGGGGAGCTGTTTTTT. Variable domain in full (rest from reference TRBV9 and TRBJ2-2): DSGVTQTPKHLITATGQRVTLRCSPRSGDLSVYWYQQSLDQGLQFLIQYYNGEERAKGNILERFSAQQFPDLHSELNLSSLELGDSALYFCASAGGVGELFFGEGSRLTVL.

The chain carries TRBV7-2 and TRBJ2-7; 9 nucleotides agree with TRBD2. In germline, CDR1 is SGHTA, CDR2 FQGNSA. CDR3 length: 16 residues. V lost 5 bases to trimming and J lost 4 bases; unmatched junction nucleotides: 12. CDR3 sequence (DNA): TGTGCCAGCAGCCTAGGGAACGCGGGGGGGCTGTACGAGCAGTACTTC. Protein sequence: CASSLGNAGGLYEQYF.

The chain links TRBV18 to TRBJ2-2; TRBD1 matches at 9 bases. Germline V CDR1 and CDR2: KGHSH, LQKENI. The CDR3 sequence is 17 residues long. V shed 3 bases, J shed 4 bases, and the junction held 9 bases outside the gene matches. This chain's CDR3 is CASSPTGGTGPTGELFF. In DNA form, the CDR3 reads TGTGCCAGCTCACCTACCGGGGGGACAGGGCCCACCGGGGAGCTGTTTTTT.

CDR3 loop: CASSLAQAAETQYF. The DNA of the CDR3 is TGTGCCAGCAGCTTAGCGCAGGCAGCAGAGACCCAGTACTTC. The genes are TRBV7-9 and TRBJ2-5, with D uncertain. Germline lookup yields CDR1 SEHNR and CDR2 FQNEAQ (reference sequence). Trimming took off 0 bases at V and 4 bases at J, with 9 bases between the two ends. The CDR3 totals 14 residues.

In nucleotides, the CDR3 is TGCGCCAGCAGCTCCTTGGGGGGGACTGAAGCTTTCTTT. Its translation: CASSSLGGTEAFF. V and J are TRBV5-1 and TRBJ1-1; D possibly corresponds to TRBD1 (5 bases). V was cut by 3 bases and J by 5 bases, with 11 bases left in between. The CDR3 has 13 amino acids. CDR1 and CDR2 from the germline V gene are SGHRS and YFSETQ. The full variable domain, with the rest looked up from reference TRBV5-1 and TRBJ1-1, is KAGVTQTPRYLIKTRGQQVTLSCSPISGHRSVSWYQQTPGQGLQFLFEYFSETQRNKGNFPGRFSGRQFSNSRSEMNVSTLELGDSALYLCASSSLGGTEAFFGQGTRLTVV.

The chain combines TRBV28 with TRBJ2-2; D is possibly TRBD1 (5 bases). V was cut by 9 bases and J by 4 bases, with 15 bases left in between. CDR1 is MDHEN, CDR2 SYDVKM, per germline. This CDR3 is built from 14 residues. The CDR3 loop reads CASLDSIITGELFF. The CDR3 coding sequence is TGTGCCAGTCTAGACAGCATTATCACCGGGGAGCTGTTTTTT.

This clone was picked up one time. This chain connects TRBV29-1 to TRBJ1-2; D is possibly TRBD1 (6 bases). V was shortened by 4 bases and J by 8 bases, with 14 bases between the two germline ends. From germline, CDR1 is SQVTM and CDR2 ANQGSEA. This CDR3 spans 12 amino acids. CDR3 nucleotides: TGCAGCGTTGGCGAACCAGGGGAAGGCTACACCTTC. Amino acids: CSVGEPGEGYTF. Complete variable domain (other parts from reference TRBV29-1 and TRBJ1-2): SAVISQKPSRDICQRGTSLTIQCQVDSQVTMMFWYRQQPGQSLTLIATANQGSEATYESGFVIDKFPISRPNLTFSTLTVSNMSPEDSSIYLCSVGEPGEGYTFGSGTRLTVV.

The V gene is TRBV4-1, the J gene TRBJ2-4; 10 nucleotides match TRBD1. The trim removed 4 bases at V and 5 bases at J, leaving 11 bases unmatched. The germline gives CDR1 MGHRA, CDR2 YSYEKL. CDR3 length equals 17 residues. The CDR3 sequence is CASSLKTSGTGENIQYF. The CDR3, as DNA: TGCGCCAGCAGCCTAAAAACTTCCGGGACAGGGGAAAACATTCAGTACTTC.

This sequence joins TRBV6-6 and TRBJ2-7; 9 positions agree with TRBD1. Trimming cost V 4 bases and J 4 bases; bases outside gene matches: 11. The CDR3 contains 16 residues. Germline lookup yields CDR1 MNHNY and CDR2 SVGAGI (reference sequence). The CDR3 bases are TGTGCCAGCAGTTCCTACACCGGGACAGGGATGTACGAGCAGTACTTC. Protein product: CASSSYTGTGMYEQYF.

The gene calls are TRBV7-9 and TRBJ2-7; TRBD2 agrees at 9 bases. The germline gives CDR1 SEHNR, CDR2 FQNEAQ (reference sequence). The CDR3 sequence is 17 residues long. V lost 5 bases, J lost 4 bases, and 15 bases stayed unmatched. Here the CDR3 DNA reads TGTGCCAGCAGCCAGGCTTTCGAGGCTAGCGGGATTTACGAGCAGTACTTC. It specifies CASSQAFEASGIYEQYF.

The V and J genes are TRBV4-3 and TRBJ2-2; TRBD2 agrees at 9 bases. Germline V gene data show CDR1 as LGHNA and CDR2 as YSLEER. The V segment lost 0 bases and the J segment 4 bases; nucleotides outside the gene matches: 12. CDR3 length equals 19 residues. The CDR3 region has the DNA TGCGCCAGCAGCCAAGAATATGGCGGGGGGGCCTTGGTCACCGGGGAGCTGTTTTTT. Protein: CASSQEYGGGALVTGELFF.

The V and J genes are TRBV19 and TRBJ2-5; 7 bases map to TRBD1. Trimming removed 0 bases from V and 5 bases from J; junction bases left unmatched: 12. Germline assignment: CDR1 LNHDA and CDR2 SQIVND (reference sequence). This CDR3 is 17 amino acids long. The CDR3 sequence is CASSIDYHRGTAETQYF. The CDR3 DNA is TGTGCCAGTAGTATAGACTACCATAGGGGGACAGCGGAGACCCAGTACTTC. Full variable domain (rest looked up from reference TRBV19 and TRBJ2-5): DGGITQSPKYLFRKEGQNVTLSCEQNLNHDAMYWYRQDPGQGLRLIYYSQIVNDFQKGDIAEGYSVSREKKESFPLTVTSAQKNPTAFYLCASSIDYHRGTAETQYFGPGTRLLVL.

The chain uses TRBV18 and TRBJ1-2, with D tentatively TRBD1 (6 bases). The germline V gene encodes CDR1 KGHSH and CDR2 LQKENI. The CDR3 has 14 residues. V dropped 4 bases and J dropped 4 bases, with 13 bases sitting between them. CDR3 protein: CASSQDREFYGYTF. For the CDR3, the DNA is TGTGCCAGCTCACAGGACAGAGAGTTCTATGGCTACACCTTC.

The chain is built from TRBV27 and TRBJ1-2; D is possibly TRBD1 (5 bases). Trimming took off 2 bases at V and 6 bases at J, with 16 bases between the two ends. Germline V gene sequence: CDR1 MNHEY, CDR2 SMNVEV (reference sequence). This CDR3 is built from 15 residues. The CDR3 here is CASSLRAGPSHGYTF. CDR3 nucleotide sequence: TGTGCCAGCAGTTTAAGGGCAGGGCCTTCCCATGGCTACACCTTC.

Written as DNA, the CDR3 is TGTGCCTGGAGCCTTGCCCGGACAGGGCAGCATGGCTACACCTTC. It yields the protein CAWSLARTGQHGYTF. The V gene is TRBV30, the J gene TRBJ1-2; 8 bases are a match to TRBD1. CDR1 GTSNPN and CDR2 SVGIG come from the germline V gene (reference sequence). Losses at the gene ends were 3 bases for V and 6 bases for J; bases not matched to a gene: 12. The CDR3 spans 15 residues. The whole variable domain, remainder taken from reference TRBV30 and TRBJ1-2, is SQTIHQWPATLVQPVGSPLSLECTVEGTSNPNLYWYRQAAGRGLQLLFYSVGIGQISSEVPQNLSASRPQDRQFILSSKKLLLSDSGFYLCAWSLARTGQHGYTFGSGTRLTVV.

The CDR3 spells CASSLGRVGQGPQQGNEQFF. The CDR3 bases are TGCGCCAGCAGCCTGGGGCGGGTGGGACAGGGCCCCCAGCAGGGCAATGAGCAGTTCTTC. V is TRBV5-1 and J is TRBJ2-1; TRBD1 matches 9 bases. Per germline, CDR1 SGHRS and CDR2 YFSETQ. V lost 4 bases and J lost 6; bases outside the gene matches: 23. This CDR3 region has 20 residues.

The genes are TRBV2 and TRBJ2-4; 13 nucleotides line up with TRBD2. The CDR3 totals 14 residues. With V trimmed by 3 bases and J by 8 bases, 1 base remained unmatched. The germline CDR1 and CDR2 sequences are SNHLY and FYNNEI. The CDR3 DNA follows: TGTGCCAGCAGTGAGGGGACTAGCGGGGACATTCAGTACTTC. The encoded protein is CASSEGTSGDIQYF.

The rearrangement joins TRBV5-4 to TRBJ2-1, with TRBD2 identical over 10 bases. Germline lookup yields CDR1 SGHNT and CDR2 YYREEE (reference sequence). V lost 4 bases and J lost 5; bases outside the gene matches: 6. The CDR3 covers 15 residues. CDR3 sequence: CASSGGLARNNEQFF. The CDR3 bases are TGTGCCAGCAGCGGGGGACTAGCGAGAAACAATGAGCAGTTCTTC.

This rearrangement joins TRBV28 to TRBJ1-4, with D unclear. Looked up from germline, CDR1 is MDHEN and CDR2 is SYDVKM. V lost 3 bases, J lost 6 bases, and 8 bases lay in between. The CDR3 loop spans 13 amino acids. CDR3 nucleotide sequence: TGTGCCAGCAGTTTGTTGCCGGATGAAAAACTGTTTTTT. Encoded protein: CASSLLPDEKLFF.

The chain combines TRBV14 with TRBJ1-1; no clear D. The CDR3 runs to 14 residues. The germline gives CDR1 SGHDN, CDR2 FVKESK. V was trimmed by 4 bases and J by 1 base, leaving 10 bases between them. The CDR3 loop is CASSPFEGNTEAFF. Here the CDR3 DNA reads TGTGCCAGCAGCCCCTTTGAGGGGAACACTGAAGCTTTCTTT.

The V and J genes are TRBV7-9 and TRBJ1-1; 8 bases are shared with TRBD1. Germline CDR1 reads SEHNR; CDR2 reads FQNEAQ (reference sequence). V lost 5 bases, J lost 4 bases, and 12 bases stayed unmatched. This CDR3 spans 16 amino acids. The CDR3 sequence: CASSPSRGQAGTEAFF. The CDR3, as DNA: TGTGCCAGCAGCCCGAGCCGGGGACAGGCGGGCACTGAAGCTTTCTTT.

The chain is built from TRBV9 and TRBJ2-7; no definite D call. The CDR3 extends over 11 amino acids. Germline loops: CDR1 SGDLS, CDR2 YYNGEE. V lost 3 bases, J lost 7 bases, and 8 bases lay in between. CDR3 amino acids: CASSGVGEQYF. The CDR3 DNA follows: TGTGCCAGCAGCGGAGTTGGTGAGCAGTACTTC.

The chain couples TRBV5-1 to TRBJ2-7; 8 bases are shared with TRBD2. The V gene end was trimmed by 1 base and the J gene end by 4 bases; junction bases not matched to a gene: 13. Germline CDR1 SGHRS, CDR2 YFSETQ. CDR3 length equals 17 residues. The CDR3 DNA is TGCGCCAGCAGCTTGCAGGGCGGGAGGCTAGAAATATACGAGCAGTACTTC. Translated, it gives CASSLQGGRLEIYEQYF.

The CDR3 nucleotides read TGTGCCAGCAACTCCCAATTGACAGTGAGCTATGGCTACACCTTC. Its protein product is CASNSQLTVSYGYTF. The rearrangement joins TRBV7-9 to TRBJ1-2; possibly TRBD1 for D (5 bases). Trimming cost V 7 bases and J 4 bases, with 19 bases left between them. Per germline, CDR1 SEHNR and CDR2 FQNEAQ (reference sequence). The CDR3 sequence is 15 residues long.

Here the CDR3 reads CASSSRLSTDTQYF. The CDR3 DNA is TGTGCCAGCAGCTCTCGACTCAGCACAGATACGCAGTATTTT. The chain has TRBV5-8 and TRBJ2-3; no definite D call. Germline V CDR1 and CDR2: SGHTS, YDEGEE. Trimming pared 3 bases from V and 0 bases from J, leaving 8 bases between. This CDR3 has 14 amino acids.

The table lists this clone with a few counts. The chain joins TRBV7-9 to TRBJ1-2; D is perhaps TRBD1 (5 bases). CDR1 is SEHNR, CDR2 FQNEAQ, per germline (reference sequence). The CDR3 runs to 16 residues. The V and J ends lost 4 bases and 8 bases respectively, with 23 bases between them. CDR3 DNA: TGTGCCAGCAGCTCCCAGGAGGGGTGGGACTCTAGAGGCTACACCTTC. It yields the protein CASSSQEGWDSRGYTF.

V is TRBV23-1 and J is TRBJ2-3; a possible D gene is TRBD1 (6 bases). TRBV23-1 is annotated as an ORF whose role is uncertain. The V and J ends lost 7 bases and 1 base respectively, with 15 bases between them. This CDR3 comprises 15 residues. The CDR3 coding sequence is TGCGCCAGCACCCTCCTTCACAGGGGCACAGATACGCAGTATTTT. Its protein product is CASTLLHRGTDTQYF.

The rearrangement uses TRBV7-2 and TRBJ1-2, with TRBD1 identical over 9 bases. V trimming: 2 bases; J trimming: 5 bases; junction bases outside the gene matches: 3. The CDR3 totals 14 residues. CDR1 is SGHTA, CDR2 FQGNSA, per germline. The DNA for the CDR3 is TGTGCCAGCAGCTTAACAGGGGGCCTTTATGGCTACACCTTC. Translating it yields CASSLTGGLYGYTF. Together with reference TRBV7-2 and TRBJ1-2, the CDR3 gives the full variable domain: GAGVSQSPSNKVTEKGKDVELRCDPISGHTALYWYRQSLGQGLEFLIYFQGNSAPDKSGLPSDRFSAERTGGSVSTLTIQRTQQEDSAVYLCASSLTGGLYGYTFGSGTRLTVV.